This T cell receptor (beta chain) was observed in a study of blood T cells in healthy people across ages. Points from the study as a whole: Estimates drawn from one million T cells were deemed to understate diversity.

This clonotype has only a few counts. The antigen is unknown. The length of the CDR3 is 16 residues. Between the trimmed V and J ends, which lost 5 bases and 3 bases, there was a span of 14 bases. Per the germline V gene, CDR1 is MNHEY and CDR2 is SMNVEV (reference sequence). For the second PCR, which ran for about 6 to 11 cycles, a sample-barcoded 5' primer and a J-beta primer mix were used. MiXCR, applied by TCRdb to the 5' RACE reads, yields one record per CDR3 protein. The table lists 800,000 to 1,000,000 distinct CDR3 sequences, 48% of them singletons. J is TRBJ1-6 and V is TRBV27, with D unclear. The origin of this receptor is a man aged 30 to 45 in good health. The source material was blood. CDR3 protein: CASSPAGNYYNSPLHF. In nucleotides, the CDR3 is TGTGCCAGCAGTCCCGCAGGCAATTACTATAATTCACCCCTCCACTTT.